This TCR beta chain was captured by sequencing in a study of CD8+ T cells in alopecia areata. Findings and caveats of the study: Sequencing of scalp tissue also captures the resident alphabeta T cells of normal skin.

RNA extraction was followed by reverse transcription into cDNA, which acted as the sequencing template. The repertoire was sequenced with immunoSEQ multiplex PCR; TCRdb's copy has only in-frame clones and lacks some. The data show over 200,000 clones, 50% to 65% seen once. In the case of this clone: Its target is not known.

The sequence was collected from a human donor with alopecia areata. Sequenced material: CD4+ T cells sorted from blood, taken at week 0.

The CDR3 reads CASSLWATDQPQHF. The CDR3 DNA is TGTGCCAGCAGTTTATGGGCGACGGATCAGCCCCAGCATTTT. This chain links TRBV27 with TRBJ1-5; D gene ambiguous. CDR3 length equals 14 residues. V lost 1 base, J lost 5 bases, and 9 bases lay in between. Germline values: CDR1 MNHEY, CDR2 SMNVEV (reference sequence).